Reported below is one TCR beta chain. It has no known antigen specificity. Base qualities are not recorded, but no much larger clone differs from it by a single base. These data originate in a study of blood T cell repertoires in COVID-19 (TCRdb year 2020). Describing the broader study: Samples covering the acute and convalescent phases of COVID-19 were provided by collaborators in the United States, Italy and Spain. The repertoires were made available in a free public database intended to serve as a resource for research on the immune response to SARS-CoV-2. Deeply sampled blood TCRbeta repertoires from subjects exposed to, actively infected with, or recovered from COVID-19 were included in the dataset. The prospective study material was composed of cDNA or gDNA derived from T cells, B-cell-depleted T cells, or PBMCs. The sample metadata nearly always contained a de-identified subject ID, COVID-19 status, age in years and sex. HLA class I and class II types, where available, came from metadata supplied by the sample provider rather than from assay-based typing. The samples were drawn from two sources: the first 160 participants of the ongoing ImmuneRACE study, and 1,200 or so subjects contributed by 6 global collaborators.

Study-wide findings and limitations: How much clinical and demographic metadata was included differed by source and by participant, and the metadata was provided uncurated.

TCRbeta CDR3 regions were amplified from genomic DNA using the immunoSEQ Assay, a bias-controlled multiplex PCR. Processing in the source paper ran as follows. The number of nucleated cells in each sample was estimated from the amplification of reference gene primers within the assay. To quantify the absolute abundance of each unique TCRbeta CDR3 rearrangement, sequence reads were collapsed and filtered. Productive Simpson clonality was computed per sample as the square root of Simpson's diversity index over productive rearrangements. TCRdb provides this immuneACCESS table in a form limited to in-frame rearrangements. Some clones are lacking; in checked studies, under half of them reflect an unresolved V gene, and why the rest are absent is not known. V and J calls and clone size follow that table, whereas D and trimming were derived from the DNA. This sample has about 29,000 clones in its table, and 84% of those were observed once. The top ten hold more than 9.5% of the sample.

The germline V gene sets CDR1 to MNHEY and CDR2 to SVGAGI. Spanning cysteine to phenylalanine, the CDR3 consists of 16 amino acids. The sequence is cut down to CDR3 DNA, 48 bases in frame from base 1. The germline V end is reduced by 2 bases and the J end by 0 bases; junction bases left unmatched: 2. Collaborating institutions collected whole blood in K2EDTA tubes following their own protocols. For TCRbeta analysis, collaborator samples were shipped as frozen whole blood, as isolated PBMCs, or as DNA extracted from either sample type. The specimen sequenced was peripheral blood. The sequence joins TRBV6-5 to TRBJ1-3, with 9 bases matching TRBD1. The receptor was isolated from an elderly man with active COVID-19. CDR3 loop: CASSYGTGSSGNTIYF. The nucleotides are TGTGCCAGCAGTTACGGGACAGGGAGCTCTGGAAACACCATATATTTT.